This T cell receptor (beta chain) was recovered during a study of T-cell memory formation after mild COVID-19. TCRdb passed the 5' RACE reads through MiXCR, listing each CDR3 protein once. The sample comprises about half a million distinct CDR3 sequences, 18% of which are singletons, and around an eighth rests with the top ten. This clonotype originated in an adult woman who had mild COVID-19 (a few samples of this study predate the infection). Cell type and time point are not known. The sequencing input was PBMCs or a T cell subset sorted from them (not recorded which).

CDR3 loop: CASRARNEQFF. The CDR3 DNA reads TGTGCCAGCAGAGCCCGCAATGAGCAGTTCTTC. The chain joins TRBV6-5 to TRBJ2-1, with D unclear. Germline lookup yields CDR1 MNHEY and CDR2 SVGAGI. CDR3 length equals 11 residues. The V end was cut by 6 bases, the J end by 6 bases, with 6 bases between.